Listed here are 2 T cell receptor beta chains from one sample, sequenced in a study of cytomegalovirus exposure and HLA in healthy donors. The PCR contained 60 Vbeta and 13 Jbeta primers. Profiled with immunoSEQ multiplex PCR; TCRdb holds only in-frame clones, not every one. The repertoire holds about 120,000 clones, less than 80% seen once, with 3.5% to 5% in the top ten. Source material: PBMCs. Source of these receptors: a woman between 40 and 50 years old in good health and CMV-seropositive.

The chain employs TRBV2 and TRBJ2-1, with TRBD2 as a possible D gene (5 bases). The V gene lost 2 bases and the J gene lost 5 bases, with 19 bases spanning the gap. The CDR3 extends over 17 amino acids. CDR1 is SNHLY, CDR2 FYNNEI, per germline. CDR3 region: CASSEFSVQTRDNEQFF. For the CDR3, the DNA is TGTGCCAGCAGTGAATTTAGTGTTCAGACGAGGGACAATGAGCAGTTCTTC.

This CDR3 is CASSLTGMEPQHF. In nucleotides, the CDR3 is TGTGCCAGCAGCTTAACAGGGATGGAGCCCCAGCATTTT. The gene calls are TRBV6-1 and TRBJ1-5, with TRBD1 as a possible D gene (6 bases). The V end lost 6 bases, the J end lost 8 bases, and 14 bases lay between the germline ends. The CDR3 contains 13 residues. Germline values: CDR1 MNHNS, CDR2 SASEGT.